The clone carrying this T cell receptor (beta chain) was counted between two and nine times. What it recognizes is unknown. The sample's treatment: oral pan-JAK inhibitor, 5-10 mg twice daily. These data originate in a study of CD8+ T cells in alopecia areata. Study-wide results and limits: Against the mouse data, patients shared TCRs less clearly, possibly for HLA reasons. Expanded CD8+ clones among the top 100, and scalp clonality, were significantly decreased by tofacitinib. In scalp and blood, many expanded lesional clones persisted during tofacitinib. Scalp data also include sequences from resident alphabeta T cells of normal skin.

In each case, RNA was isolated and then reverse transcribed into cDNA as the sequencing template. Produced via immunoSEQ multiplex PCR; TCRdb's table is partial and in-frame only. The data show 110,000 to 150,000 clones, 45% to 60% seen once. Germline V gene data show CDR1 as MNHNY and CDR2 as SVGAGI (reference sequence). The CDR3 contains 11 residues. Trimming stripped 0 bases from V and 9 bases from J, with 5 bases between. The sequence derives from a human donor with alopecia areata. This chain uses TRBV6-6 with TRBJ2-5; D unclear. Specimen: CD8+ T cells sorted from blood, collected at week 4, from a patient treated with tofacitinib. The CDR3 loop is CASSYSEAQYF. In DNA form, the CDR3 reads TGTGCCAGCAGTTACTCGGAAGCCCAGTACTTC.